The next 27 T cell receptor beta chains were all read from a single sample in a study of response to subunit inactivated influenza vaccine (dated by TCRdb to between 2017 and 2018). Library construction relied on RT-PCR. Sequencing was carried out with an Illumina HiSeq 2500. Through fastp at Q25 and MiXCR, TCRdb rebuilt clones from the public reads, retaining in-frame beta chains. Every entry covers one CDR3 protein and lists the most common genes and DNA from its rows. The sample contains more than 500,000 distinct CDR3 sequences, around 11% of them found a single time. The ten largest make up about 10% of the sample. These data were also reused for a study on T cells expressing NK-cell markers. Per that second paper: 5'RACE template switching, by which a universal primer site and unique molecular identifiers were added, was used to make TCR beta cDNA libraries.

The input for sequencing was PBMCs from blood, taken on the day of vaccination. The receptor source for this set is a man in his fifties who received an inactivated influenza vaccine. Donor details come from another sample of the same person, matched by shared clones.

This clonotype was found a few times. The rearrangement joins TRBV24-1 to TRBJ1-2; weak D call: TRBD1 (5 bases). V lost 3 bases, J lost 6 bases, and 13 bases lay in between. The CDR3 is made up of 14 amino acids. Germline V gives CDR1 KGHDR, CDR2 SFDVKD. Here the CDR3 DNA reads TGTGCCACCAGTGATACCGGGACGGCGAATGGCTACACCTTC. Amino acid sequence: CATSDTGTANGYTF.

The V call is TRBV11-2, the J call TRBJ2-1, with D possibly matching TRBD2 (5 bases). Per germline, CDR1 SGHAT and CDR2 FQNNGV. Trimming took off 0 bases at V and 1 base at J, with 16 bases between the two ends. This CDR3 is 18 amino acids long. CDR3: CASSLDGLAVASYNEQFF. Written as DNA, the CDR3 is TGTGCCAGCAGCTTAGACGGGCTAGCCGTAGCATCCTACAATGAGCAGTTCTTC. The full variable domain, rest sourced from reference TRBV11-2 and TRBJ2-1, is EAGVAQSPRYKIIEKRQSVAFWCNPISGHATLYWYQQILGQGPKLLIQFQNNGVVDDSQLPKDRFSAERLKGVDSTLKIQPAKLEDSAVYLCASSLDGLAVASYNEQFFGPGTRLTVL.

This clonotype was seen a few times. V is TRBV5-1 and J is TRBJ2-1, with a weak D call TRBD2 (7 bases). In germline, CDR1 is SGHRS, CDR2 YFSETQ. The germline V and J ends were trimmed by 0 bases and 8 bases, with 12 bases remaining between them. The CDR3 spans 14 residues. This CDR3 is CASSLGLGGDEQFF. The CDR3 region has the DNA TGCGCCAGCAGCTTGGGGCTAGGGGGGGATGAGCAGTTCTTC. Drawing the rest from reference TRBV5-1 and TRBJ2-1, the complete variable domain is KAGVTQTPRYLIKTRGQQVTLSCSPISGHRSVSWYQQTPGQGLQFLFEYFSETQRNKGNFPGRFSGRQFSNSRSEMNVSTLELGDSALYLCASSLGLGGDEQFFGPGTRLTVL.

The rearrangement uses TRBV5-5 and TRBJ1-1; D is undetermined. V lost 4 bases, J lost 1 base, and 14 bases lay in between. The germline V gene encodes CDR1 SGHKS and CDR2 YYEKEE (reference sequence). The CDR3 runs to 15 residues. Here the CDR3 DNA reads TGTGCCAGCAGCCCCGGACGGAGAGAGAACACTGAAGCTTTCTTT. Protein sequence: CASSPGRRENTEAFF.

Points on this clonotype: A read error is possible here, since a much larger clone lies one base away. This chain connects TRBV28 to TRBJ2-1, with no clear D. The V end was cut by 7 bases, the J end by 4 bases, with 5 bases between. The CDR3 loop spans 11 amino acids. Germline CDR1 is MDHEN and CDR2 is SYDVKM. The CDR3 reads CASNKYNEQFF. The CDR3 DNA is TGTGCCAGCAACAAATACAATGAGCAGTTCTTC.

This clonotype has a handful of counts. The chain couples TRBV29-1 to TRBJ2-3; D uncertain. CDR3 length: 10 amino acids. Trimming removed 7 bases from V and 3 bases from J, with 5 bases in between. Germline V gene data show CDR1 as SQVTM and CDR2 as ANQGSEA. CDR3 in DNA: TGCAGCGGGGAAACAGATACGCAGTATTTT. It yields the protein CSGETDTQYF.

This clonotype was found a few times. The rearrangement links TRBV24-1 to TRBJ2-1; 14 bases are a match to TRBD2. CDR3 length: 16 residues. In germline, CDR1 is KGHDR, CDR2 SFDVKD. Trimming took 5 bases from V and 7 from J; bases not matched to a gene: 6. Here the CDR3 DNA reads TGTGCCACCAGTGTCGGGGGACTAGCGGGAGATAATGAGCAGTTCTTC. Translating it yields CATSVGGLAGDNEQFF.

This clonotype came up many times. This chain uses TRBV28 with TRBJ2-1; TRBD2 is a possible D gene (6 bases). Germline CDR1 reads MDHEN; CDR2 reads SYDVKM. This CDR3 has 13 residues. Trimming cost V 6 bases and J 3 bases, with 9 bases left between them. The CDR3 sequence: CASSLAYYNEQFF. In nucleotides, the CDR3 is TGTGCCAGCAGCCTAGCGTACTACAATGAGCAGTTCTTC.

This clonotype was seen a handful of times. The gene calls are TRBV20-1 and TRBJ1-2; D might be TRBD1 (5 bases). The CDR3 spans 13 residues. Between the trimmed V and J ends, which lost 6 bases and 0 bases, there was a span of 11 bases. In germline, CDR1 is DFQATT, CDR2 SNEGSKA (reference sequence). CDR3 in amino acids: CSAQDRANYGYTF. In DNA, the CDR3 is TGCAGTGCCCAAGACAGAGCTAACTATGGCTACACCTTC.

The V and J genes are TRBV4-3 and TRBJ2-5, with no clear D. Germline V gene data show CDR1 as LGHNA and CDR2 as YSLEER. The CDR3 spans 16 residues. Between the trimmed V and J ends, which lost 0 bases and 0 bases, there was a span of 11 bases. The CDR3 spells CASSQDFGSYQETQYF. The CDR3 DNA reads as TGCGCCAGCAGCCAAGATTTCGGCTCGTACCAAGAGACCCAGTACTTC.

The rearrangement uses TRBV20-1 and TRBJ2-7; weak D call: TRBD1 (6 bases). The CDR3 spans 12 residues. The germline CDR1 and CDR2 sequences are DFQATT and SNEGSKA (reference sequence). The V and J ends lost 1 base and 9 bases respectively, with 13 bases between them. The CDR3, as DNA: TGCAGTGCTAGAGGACAGGACGGCGGGCAGTACTTC. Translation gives CSARGQDGGQYF.

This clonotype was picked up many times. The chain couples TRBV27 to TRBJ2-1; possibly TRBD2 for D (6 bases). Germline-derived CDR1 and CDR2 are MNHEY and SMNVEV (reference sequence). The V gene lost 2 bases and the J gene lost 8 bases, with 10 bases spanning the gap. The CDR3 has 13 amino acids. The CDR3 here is CASSLSGLDEQFF. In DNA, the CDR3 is TGTGCCAGCAGTTTAAGCGGGTTAGATGAGCAGTTCTTC.

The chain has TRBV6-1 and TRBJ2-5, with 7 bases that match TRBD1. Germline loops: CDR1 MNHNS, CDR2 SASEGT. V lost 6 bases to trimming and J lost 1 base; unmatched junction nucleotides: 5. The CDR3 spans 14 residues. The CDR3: CASRPTGVQETQYF. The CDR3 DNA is TGTGCCAGCAGGCCCACAGGGGTCCAAGAGACCCAGTACTTC.

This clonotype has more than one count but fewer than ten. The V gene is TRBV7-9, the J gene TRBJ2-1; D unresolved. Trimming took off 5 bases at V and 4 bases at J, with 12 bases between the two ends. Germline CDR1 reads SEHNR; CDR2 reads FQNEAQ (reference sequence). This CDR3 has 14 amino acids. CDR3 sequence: CASSRFGDYNEQFF. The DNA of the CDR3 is TGTGCCAGCAGCCGTTTCGGTGATTACAATGAGCAGTTCTTC.

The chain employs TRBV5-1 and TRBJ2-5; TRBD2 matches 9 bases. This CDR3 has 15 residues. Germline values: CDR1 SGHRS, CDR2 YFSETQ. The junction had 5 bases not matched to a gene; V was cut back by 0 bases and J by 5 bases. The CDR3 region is CASSLGSGSMETQYF. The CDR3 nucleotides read TGCGCCAGCAGCTTGGGTAGCGGGAGCATGGAGACCCAGTACTTC.

The CDR3 DNA reads as TGTGCCAGCAGCTTGGGAGCGGGAGGGCCCAACGAGCAGTACTTC. It is translated as CASSLGAGGPNEQYF. The chain couples TRBV5-4 to TRBJ2-7; 10 nucleotides agree with TRBD2. The CDR3 covers 15 residues. Looked up from germline, CDR1 is SGHNT and CDR2 is YYREEE (reference sequence). With V trimmed by 0 bases and J by 5 bases, 5 bases remained unmatched. Complete variable domain (other parts from reference TRBV5-4 and TRBJ2-7): ETGVTQSPTHLIKTRGQQVTLRCSSQSGHNTVSWYQQALGQGPQFIFQYYREEENGRGNFPPRFSGLQFPNYSSELNVNALELDDSALYLCASSLGAGGPNEQYFGPGTRLTVT.

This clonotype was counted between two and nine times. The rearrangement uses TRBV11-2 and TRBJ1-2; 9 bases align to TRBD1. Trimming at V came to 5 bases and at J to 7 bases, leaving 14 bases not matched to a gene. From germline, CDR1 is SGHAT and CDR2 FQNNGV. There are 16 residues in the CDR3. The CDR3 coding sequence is TGTGCCAGCAGCAATCTAGGGACAGGGTGGAATCTTGGCTACACCTTC. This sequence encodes CASSNLGTGWNLGYTF. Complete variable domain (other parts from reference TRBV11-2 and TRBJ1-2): EAGVAQSPRYKIIEKRQSVAFWCNPISGHATLYWYQQILGQGPKLLIQFQNNGVVDDSQLPKDRFSAERLKGVDSTLKIQPAKLEDSAVYLCASSNLGTGWNLGYTFGSGTRLTVV.

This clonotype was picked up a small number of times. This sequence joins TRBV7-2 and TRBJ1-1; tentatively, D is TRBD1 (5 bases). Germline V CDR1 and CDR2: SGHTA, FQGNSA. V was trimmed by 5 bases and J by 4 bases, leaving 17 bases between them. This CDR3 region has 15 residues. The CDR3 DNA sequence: TGTGCCAGCAGCCGCCGGGCAGGGTTTGTCACTGAAGCTTTCTTT. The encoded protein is CASSRRAGFVTEAFF.

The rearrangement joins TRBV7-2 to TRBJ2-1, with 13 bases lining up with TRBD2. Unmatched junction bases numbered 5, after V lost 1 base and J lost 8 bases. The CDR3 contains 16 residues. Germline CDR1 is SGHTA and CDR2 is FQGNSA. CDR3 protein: CASSLEGLAGSHEQFF. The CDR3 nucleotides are TGTGCCAGCAGCTTAGAGGGACTAGCGGGAAGTCATGAGCAGTTCTTC.

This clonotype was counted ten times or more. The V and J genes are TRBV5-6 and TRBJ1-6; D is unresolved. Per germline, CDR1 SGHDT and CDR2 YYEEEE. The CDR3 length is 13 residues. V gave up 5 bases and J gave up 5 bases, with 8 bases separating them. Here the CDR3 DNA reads TGTGCCAGCAGGACATGGGATAATTCACCCCTCCACTTT. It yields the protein CASRTWDNSPLHF.

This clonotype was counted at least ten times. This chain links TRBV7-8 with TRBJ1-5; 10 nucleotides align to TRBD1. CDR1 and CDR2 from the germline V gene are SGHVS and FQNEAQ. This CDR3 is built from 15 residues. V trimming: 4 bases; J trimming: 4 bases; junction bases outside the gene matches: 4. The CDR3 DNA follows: TGTGCCAGCAGCTCGTCGGACAGGGGGAATCAGCCCCAGCATTTT. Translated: CASSSSDRGNQPQHF.

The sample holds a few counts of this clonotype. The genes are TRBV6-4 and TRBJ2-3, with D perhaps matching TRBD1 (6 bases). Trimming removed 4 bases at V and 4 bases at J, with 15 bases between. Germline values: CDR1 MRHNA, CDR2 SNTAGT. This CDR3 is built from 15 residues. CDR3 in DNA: TGTGCCAGCAGTGCCTTCCAGGGGCGCGCAGATACGCAGTATTTT. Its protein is CASSAFQGRADTQYF.

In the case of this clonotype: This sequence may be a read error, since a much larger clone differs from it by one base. This CDR3 reads CASSWVGEQYF. The CDR3 coding sequence is TGTGCCAGCAGTTGGGTTGGCGAGCAGTACTTC. This sequence joins TRBV6-2 or TRBV6-3 and TRBJ2-7; D gene unclear. V was pared by 4 bases and J by 6 bases, with 7 bases between. CDR3 length: 11 amino acids. CDR1 and CDR2 from the germline V gene are MNHEY and SVGEGT.

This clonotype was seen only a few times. The CDR3 here is CASSYARHSALGYEQYF. DNA for the CDR3: TGTGCCAGCAGTTACGCTCGGCACAGCGCGCTGGGATACGAGCAGTACTTC. This sequence joins TRBV6-2 or TRBV6-3 and TRBJ2-7; D remains ambiguous. CDR3 length: 17 residues. Trimming removed 2 bases from V and 4 bases from J, with 21 bases in between. CDR1 MNHEY and CDR2 SVGEGT come from the germline V gene.

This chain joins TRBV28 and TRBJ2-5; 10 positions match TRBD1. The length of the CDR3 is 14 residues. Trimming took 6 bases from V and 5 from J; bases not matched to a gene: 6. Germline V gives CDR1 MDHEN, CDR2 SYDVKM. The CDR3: CASSDPGQGETQYF. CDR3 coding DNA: TGTGCCAGCAGCGACCCGGGACAGGGGGAGACCCAGTACTTC.

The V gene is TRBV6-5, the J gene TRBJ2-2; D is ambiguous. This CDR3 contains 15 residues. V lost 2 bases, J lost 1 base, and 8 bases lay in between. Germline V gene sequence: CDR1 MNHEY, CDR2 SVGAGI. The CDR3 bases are TGTGCCAGCAGTTACGGAGCCCAGAACACCGGGGAGCTGTTTTTT. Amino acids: CASSYGAQNTGELFF.

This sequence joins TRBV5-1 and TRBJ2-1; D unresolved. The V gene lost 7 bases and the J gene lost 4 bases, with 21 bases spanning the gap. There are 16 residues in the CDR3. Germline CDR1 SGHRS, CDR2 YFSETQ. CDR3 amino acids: CASCEFAGSSYNEQFF. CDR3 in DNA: TGCGCCAGCTGCGAATTCGCAGGATCTTCTTACAATGAGCAGTTCTTC.